The source of this T cell receptor (beta chain) is a study of shared clonotypes between healthy human individuals. The CDR3 runs 15 residues. This clone showed up just once. TCRdb's table, derived via immunoSEQ multiplex PCR, lists solely in-frame clones and lacks some. The sample shows about 2 million clones, 85% to 95% of them seen only once. CD45RA+ naive and CD45RA-negative memory subsets were separated from CD4+ cells. This sequence originates from a man aged 18 to 30 in good health. The V and J genes are TRBV21-1 and TRBJ1-5. TRBV21-1 is tagged as a pseudogene. Input material: naive CD4+ T cells sorted from blood. Subset given: CD45RA+ positively selected. DNA of the CDR3: TGTGCCAGCAGCTTGGGAGGCCTTAGCAATCAGCCCCAGCATTTT. Its translation is CASSLGGLSNQPQHF.